The rows below give T cell receptor beta chains drawn from one sample of a study of regulatory T cells in long-lasting Graves disease. TCRdb reprocessed the multiplex PCR reads via MiXCR and lists one record per CDR3 protein. This table holds nearly 350,000 distinct CDR3 sequences, about 20% found once. The sample consisted of peripheral blood mononuclear cells (PBMCs), taken when the disease was refractory, from a patient treated with antithyroid drugs. The origin of the receptors is a female donor with Graves disease. The conserved cysteine and the conserved F or W are not part of the CDR3 here.

v_call	j_call	cdr3_aa
TRBV27	TRBJ1-2	ASGSTGYAGYT
TRBV2	TRBJ2-6	ASSVEGSGANVLT
TRBV7-2	TRBJ1-1	ASSLVLRGEAF
TRBV24-1	TRBJ2-1	ATSDSILKTGGAGLNEQF
TRBV10-3	TRBJ2-7	AISEGTGSGAEQY
TRBV6-4	TRBJ1-5	ASSDDLFIQGPNQPQH
TRBV15	TRBJ1-6	ATSRDLGGVGGNSPLH
TRBV19	TRBJ1-2	ASSVTGGGYGYT
TRBV7-2	TRBJ1-3	ASSLVRTGNTIY
TRBV14	TRBJ2-7	ASSPLGGDSSYEQY
TRBV7-2	TRBJ2-5	ASSLVGFETQY
TRBV24-1	TRBJ1-1	ATSAQGRTEAF
TRBV20-1	TRBJ2-2	SASPRLAGERTGELF
TRBV18	TRBJ1-6	ASSPTQGVDSPLH
TRBV7-9	TRBJ2-5	ASSLALGPKETQY
TRBV5-1	TRBJ2-3	ASSSHPGLARTDTQY
TRBV6-1	TRBJ1-2	ASGQENGYT
TRBV11-3	TRBJ2-1	ASSSRLESNEQF
TRBV12-3/TRBV12-4	TRBJ1-6	ASRPRQGWSPLH
TRBV2	TRBJ1-4	ASSYPLQGAPTTNEKLF
TRBV12-3/TRBV12-4	TRBJ2-2	ASSLYREDTGELF
TRBV15	TRBJ2-2	ATSRDGGELF
TRBV7-9	TRBJ2-7	ASSWNPSGEQY
TRBV6-2/TRBV6-3	TRBJ2-7	ASSRTRKFEQY
TRBV7-2	TRBJ2-5	ASSGSGGPYKETQY
TRBV12-3/TRBV12-4	TRBJ1-6	ASSTGGGMPLH
TRBV6-4	TRBJ1-6	ASNIMSSYNSPLH
TRBV12-5	TRBJ2-5	ASALGGGPSQETQY
TRBV6-5	TRBJ1-1	ASSYSGAMNTEAF
TRBV6-5	TRBJ2-6	ASSYSIRASPGANVLT